This T cell receptor (beta chain) was sequenced in a study of blood T cell repertoires in COVID-19 (TCRdb year 2020). About the investigation overall: The collaborator samples originated in the United States, Italy and Spain and spanned the acute and convalescent phases of COVID-19. The material from the prospective study consisted of cDNA or gDNA derived from T cells, B-cell-depleted T cells, or PBMCs. The dataset comprised deeply sampled blood TCRbeta repertoires from subjects exposed to, actively infected with, or recovered from COVID-19. The repertoires were released in a freely available public database intended as a resource for research on the immune response to SARS-CoV-2. The samples were drawn from the first 160 participants of the ongoing ImmuneRACE study and from some 1,300 subjects provided by 6 global collaborators. A de-identified subject ID, COVID-19 status, age in years and sex were almost always included in the sample metadata. Where available, HLA class I and class II types were obtained from metadata supplied by the sample provider rather than from assay-based typing. Findings and caveats that apply to the study as a whole: How much clinical and demographic metadata was included differed by source and by participant, and the metadata was provided uncurated.

TCRbeta CDR3 regions were amplified from genomic DNA using the immunoSEQ Assay, a bias-controlled multiplex PCR. The study's processing was this. The number of nucleated cells in each sample was estimated from the amplification of reference gene primers within the assay. To quantify the absolute abundance of each unique TCRbeta CDR3 rearrangement, sequence reads were collapsed and filtered. For each sample, productive Simpson clonality was calculated as the square root of Simpson's diversity index across productive rearrangements. Held by TCRdb, this immuneACCESS table contains in-frame sequences only and omits some clones. Under half of the omission traces to an unresolved V gene where checked; the cause of the rest is unknown. For V, J and clone size, that table is used; D and trimming come from the DNA. This sample has a few hundred thousand clones in its table, and around 90% of those were observed once. About 16% of the sample lies in the top ten.

Participants in the prospective study were aged about 18 to 95 years, lived in over 20 United States geographic areas, and enrolled through a virtual design. In the prospective study, cohorts were assigned on the basis of participant-reported clinical history obtained from a screening survey and a study questionnaire. A participant counted as exposed if, within 2 weeks of entering the study, that participant had been in contact with someone who had a PCR-confirmed or clinician-diagnosed COVID-19 case. In the prospective study, mobile phlebotomists collected whole blood, serum and a nasopharyngeal or oropharyngeal swab from each participant. Participants in the prospective study had the option to provide additional blood draws and questionnaires over an approximately 2-month period. Before DNA extraction, prospective study blood samples were shipped either frozen or at room temperature. CDR1 and CDR2 were assigned from the germline V gene (reference sequence) as WNHNN and SYGVQD. V is cut back by 3 bases and J by 1 base, with 5 bases in the junction unmatched. The CDR3 numbers 16 residues from cysteine through phenylalanine. The read is trimmed to its CDR3 DNA, 48 bases read in frame from base 1.

Concerning this clone: Its antigen has not been determined. Per-base quality was not reported, and no clone a single base away is much larger than it.

Material: PBMCs or T cells enriched from blood (not recorded which). Rearrangement joined TRBV10-1 to TRBJ2-2; 7 middle bases align to TRBD1. This sequence originates from a man aged 30-40 years who had been exposed to COVID-19. The sequence in DNA is TGCGCCAGCAGTGACGAGACAGGGAGGAACACCGGGGAGCTGTTTTTT. Its protein is CASSDETGRNTGELFF.